What follows are 26 T cell receptor beta chains derived from one specimen sequenced in a study of breast tumors, draining lymph nodes, adjacent tissues (TCRdb year 2016). The library was made by multiplex PCR. Sequencing was carried out with an Illumina HiSeq 2000. TCRdb passed the public sequencing reads through fastp at Q25 and MiXCR, retaining productive beta sequences. Rows are unified per CDR3 protein, each entry keeping the most common DNA and genes. The sample yields 200,000 or so distinct CDR3 sequences; 31% were counted once. The top ten clonotypes cover 4.3% of the sample. The axillary draining lymph nodes of breast cancer patients were the source of the lymph node samples. Material: axillary lymph node tissue. These receptors all come from a female donor with breast cancer. Some clones in this sample may be carry-over from other donors' samples.

The genes are TRBV20-1 and TRBJ2-3, with 10 bases identical to TRBD2. Germline V CDR1 and CDR2: DFQATT, SNEGSKA (reference sequence). This CDR3 region has 16 residues. J lost 11 bases, V lost 0 bases, and 14 bases had no gene match. CDR3 nucleotide sequence: TGCAGTGCTAGAGAGGCTAGCGGGAGTGGCTACAATGAGCAGTATTTT. Its translation is CSAREASGSGYNEQYF.

To note about this clonotype: At one end, the junction sequence differs from germline, possibly due to a read error. V gene TRBV7-8 combines with J gene TRBJ1-2; no clear D. Germline CDR1 SGHVS, CDR2 FQNEAQ. The CDR3 is 15 residues long. CDR3 coding DNA: TGTGCCAGCACCTCGGACCACAACTATAACTATGGCTACCCCTTC. This gives the protein CASTSDHNYNYGYPF.

The V call is TRBV7-9, the J call TRBJ2-7, with 12 bases matching TRBD2. V was pared by 0 bases and J by 0 bases, with 0 bases of the junction left unmatched. The CDR3 is 16 residues long. Germline CDR1 is SEHNR and CDR2 is FQNEAQ (reference sequence). In nucleotides, the CDR3 is TGTGCCAGCAGCTTAGCACTAGCGGGGGGCTCCTACGAGCAGTACTTC. Its translation: CASSLALAGGSYEQYF. The variable domain in full, completed from reference TRBV7-9 and TRBJ2-7, reads DTGVSQNPRHKITKRGQNVTFRCDPISEHNRLYWYRQTLGQGPEFLTYFQNEAQLEKSRLLSDRFSAERPKGSFSTLEIQRTEQGDSAMYLCASSLALAGGSYEQYFGPGTRLTVT.

The sample holds a few counts of this clonotype. CDR3 amino acids: CASKDREDTEAFF. In DNA form, the CDR3 reads TGTGCCAGCAAAGACAGGGAGGACACTGAAGCTTTCTTT. This chain joins TRBV6-6 and TRBJ1-1, with 7 bases identical to TRBD1. The CDR3 covers 13 residues. CDR1 and CDR2 (germline): MNHNY, SVGAGI (reference sequence). With 7 bases clipped from V and 3 bases from J, the junction kept 5 bases outside the gene matches.

This clonotype was seen at least ten times. The genes are TRBV6-6 and TRBJ2-7; D remains unclear. Germline values: CDR1 MNHNY, CDR2 SVGAGI (reference sequence). The length of the CDR3 is 12 residues. V shed 6 bases and J shed 0 bases, with 6 bases lying between them. The CDR3 bases are TGTGCCAGCAGCTTCCGCTCCTACGAGCAGTACTTC. This sequence encodes CASSFRSYEQYF.

The sample holds many counts of this clonotype. The chain employs TRBV11-3 and TRBJ2-1; a weak D match, TRBD2 (7 bases). Trimming took 5 bases from V and 7 from J, leaving 18 bases between them. The CDR3 spans 15 residues. Germline CDR1 is SGHNT and CDR2 is YENEEA. The CDR3 DNA is TGTGCCAGCAGCCGTAGGGGGGGAAATAAGAATGAGCAGTTCTTC. Translated: CASSRRGGNKNEQFF.

V usage is TRBV9 and J usage is TRBJ2-5; the match to TRBD2 covers 9 bases. Germline CDR1 SGDLS, CDR2 YYNGEE. The CDR3 sequence is 18 residues long. With 3 bases clipped from V and 4 bases from J, the junction kept 16 bases outside the gene matches. DNA of the CDR3: TGTGCCAGCAGCGGGGCTAGCGGGACGAAATATCGAGGAGAGACCCAGTACTTC. Protein sequence: CASSGASGTKYRGETQYF. The whole variable domain, filled in from reference TRBV9 and TRBJ2-5, reads DSGVTQTPKHLITATGQRVTLRCSPRSGDLSVYWYQQSLDQGLQFLIQYYNGEERAKGNILERFSAQQFPDLHSELNLSSLELGDSALYFCASSGASGTKYRGETQYFGPGTRLLVL.

This clonotype was counted ten times or more. The CDR3 reads CAWGGRPLYEQYF. CDR3 DNA: TGTGCCTGGGGGGGACGCCCCCTCTACGAGCAGTACTTC. The J gene is TRBJ2-7, the V gene TRBV30, with D perhaps assigned TRBD1 or TRBD2 (5 bases each). Trimming shortened V by 5 bases and J by 3 bases, and 14 bases separated the two germline ends. The CDR3 is 13 amino acids. Germline CDR1 reads GTSNPN; CDR2 reads SVGIG (reference sequence).

The V gene is TRBV5-1, the J gene TRBJ2-1, with 10 bases fitting TRBD1. CDR3 length: 14 amino acids. Germline V gene lookup returns CDR1 SGHRS and CDR2 YFSETQ. V shed 2 bases and J 8 bases; nucleotides not matched to a gene: 4. The CDR3 spells CASSFGTGADEQFF. The CDR3 region has the DNA TGCGCCAGCAGCTTTGGGACAGGGGCGGATGAGCAGTTCTTC. Looking up the rest from reference TRBV5-1 and TRBJ2-1 gives the full variable domain: KAGVTQTPRYLIKTRGQQVTLSCSPISGHRSVSWYQQTPGQGLQFLFEYFSETQRNKGNFPGRFSGRQFSNSRSEMNVSTLELGDSALYLCASSFGTGADEQFFGPGTRLTVL.

The V gene is TRBV7-6, the J gene TRBJ2-3; tentative D call: TRBD2 (6 bases). The CDR3 is made up of 16 amino acids. Germline V gene data show CDR1 as SGHVS and CDR2 as FNYEAQ. CDR3 in DNA: TGTGCTAGAGGCTCCCGGGAGACATGGAGCACAGATACGCAGTATTTT. It is translated as CARGSRETWSTDTQYF.

Of note for this clonotype: The junction departs from the called germline gene at one end, perhaps through a read error. The V gene is TRBV20-1, the J gene TRBJ2-6; D ambiguous. CDR3 length equals 11 residues. CDR1 DFQATT and CDR2 SNEGSKA come from the germline V gene (reference sequence). The CDR3 spells CSARVRRTEAF. DNA of the CDR3: TGCAGTGCTAGAGTGAGGCGTACTGAAGCTTTC.

In this sample, this clonotype turned up many times. One junction end disagrees with the germline gene, perhaps due to a read error. V gene TRBV5-1 combines with J gene TRBJ1-4; the D is unclear. The germline V gene has CDR1 SGHRS and CDR2 YFSETQ. This CDR3 comprises 13 residues. In DNA form, the CDR3 reads TGCGCCAGCAGTCTTGAGCTTAATGAAAACCTGTTTTTT. This codes for CASSLELNENLFF.

This clonotype occurred many times. V is TRBV24-1 and J is TRBJ1-3; D unclear. CDR3 size: 13 residues. Germline V gene lookup returns CDR1 KGHDR and CDR2 SFDVKD. V lost 7 bases and J 0 bases, leaving 6 bases between the germline ends. CDR3 DNA sequence: TGTGCCACCAGGGGGAACTCTGGAAACACCATATATTTT. Residues: CATRGNSGNTIYF.

The table lists this clonotype with many counts. The V call is TRBV29-1, the J call TRBJ2-7; D remains unclear. Trimming stripped 4 bases from V and 5 bases from J, with 12 bases between. The CDR3 extends over 12 amino acids. Germline V gives CDR1 SQVTM, CDR2 ANQGSEA. CDR3 bases: TGCAGCGTTGGCATCGATCCCCACGAGCAGTACTTC. Translating it yields CSVGIDPHEQYF.

This clonotype was seen many times. The rearrangement uses TRBV7-8 and TRBJ1-2; no reliable D call. Deletions cut 0 bases from V and 4 bases from J, with 9 bases between. The CDR3 has 14 amino acids. CDR1 is SGHVS and CDR2 is FQNEAQ in the germline V gene. DNA of the CDR3: TGTGCCAGCAGCTTAGCCGCAGAGAGCTATGGCTACACCTTC. Translated: CASSLAAESYGYTF.

This clonotype was counted many times. The V and J genes are TRBV20-1 and TRBJ1-2, with TRBD1 identical over 9 bases. The CDR3 totals 17 residues. Germline CDR1 reads DFQATT; CDR2 reads SNEGSKA (reference sequence). The V gene end was trimmed by 5 bases and the J gene end by 5 bases; junction bases not matched to a gene: 18. CDR3 loop: CSAGKQGAHTFRYGYTF. The CDR3 nucleotides are TGCAGTGCTGGAAAACAGGGGGCGCATACTTTCCGGTATGGCTACACCTTC.

The CDR3 here is CAISGTGELFF. In DNA, the CDR3 is TGTGCCATCAGTGGGACAGGGGAGCTGTTTTTT. The chain recombines TRBV10-3 with TRBJ2-2; D is perhaps TRBD1 (5 bases). The CDR3 covers 11 residues. Trimming pared 4 bases from V and 8 bases from J, leaving 5 bases between. Germline V CDR1 and CDR2: ENHRY, SYGVKD.

This clonotype has only one observation. A much larger clone lies one base from this, so it may be a read error. The chain carries TRBV6-1 and TRBJ2-1, with 9 bases matching TRBD2. The V segment lost 0 bases and the J segment 5 bases; nucleotides outside the gene matches: 14. Germline V gene data show CDR1 as MNHNS and CDR2 as SASEGT. The CDR3 has 19 residues. CDR3 nucleotide sequence: TGTGCCAGCAGTGAAGCAGGGACTAGCAGGGGATCCCTAAACAATGAGCAGTTCTTC. It specifies CASSEAGTSRGSLNNEQFF.

This clonotype showed up just a few times. A clone one base away is much larger, so this may be a read error. This chain joins TRBV5-6 and TRBJ2-1; D not certain. The V gene lost 0 bases and the J gene lost 8 bases, with 18 bases spanning the gap. CDR3 length: 16 residues. The germline V gene encodes CDR1 SGHDT and CDR2 YYEEEE. CDR3 sequence (DNA): TGTGCCAGCAGCTTGGCCCGGCCGTCTCGGGTCCATGAGCAGTTCTTC. Amino acids: CASSLARPSRVHEQFF.

This clonotype was counted ten times or more. V usage is TRBV7-9 and J usage is TRBJ1-6; no clear D. Deletions cut 1 base from V and 8 bases from J, with 9 bases between. Looked up from germline, CDR1 is SEHNR and CDR2 is FQNEAQ (reference sequence). This CDR3 is 14 amino acids long. For the CDR3, the DNA is TGTGCCAGCAGCTTAGACAGCGCCTATTCACCCCTCCACTTT. Protein sequence: CASSLDSAYSPLHF.

For this clonotype: The DNA is left out, because the CDR3 cannot be placed on it with certainty; the CDR3 is given as TCRdb lists it. This chain uses TRBV29-1 with TRBJ1-2. The germline gives CDR1 SQVTM, CDR2 ANQGSEA. The length of the CDR3 is 12 amino acids, counting both ends. The chain's CDR3 is CSVHDTTYGCTF.

At least ten counts were recorded for this clonotype. The rearrangement uses TRBV12-5 and TRBJ1-2; TRBD1 matches 9 bases. The germline V gene has CDR1 LGHNT and CDR2 FRNRAP. This CDR3 is 15 amino acids long. V lost 4 bases, J lost 4 bases, and 7 bases stayed unmatched. The CDR3 here is CASGSSGTGLYGYTF. The CDR3 DNA reads as TGTGCTAGTGGTTCATCCGGGACAGGGCTCTATGGCTACACCTTC.

This clonotype occurred many times. The chain carries TRBV11-2 and TRBJ2-2; 15 positions match TRBD2. Germline assignment: CDR1 SGHAT and CDR2 FQNNGV. The trim removed 4 bases at V and 7 bases at J, leaving 13 bases unmatched. This CDR3 has 19 residues. The CDR3 loop is CASSSLAGLAGGPNGELFF. DNA of the CDR3: TGTGCCAGCAGCTCGTTAGCCGGACTAGCGGGGGGGCCTAACGGGGAGCTGTTTTTT.

Ten or more counts support this clonotype. J is TRBJ1-6 and V is TRBV6-2 or TRBV6-3; D gene ambiguous. This CDR3 contains 15 residues. The germline V gene encodes CDR1 MNHEY and CDR2 SVGEGT. V was trimmed by 6 bases and J by 1 base, leaving 10 bases between them. The DNA for the CDR3 is TGTGCCAGCAGGGCATCGGAATCCTATAATTCACCCCTCCACTTT. Protein sequence: CASRASESYNSPLHF.

This clonotype has a count of ten or more. The rearrangement joins TRBV6-5 to TRBJ2-7; D gene unclear. The germline V gene encodes CDR1 MNHEY and CDR2 SVGAGI. The CDR3 sequence is 14 residues long. V was shortened by 5 bases and J by 0 bases, with 11 bases between the two germline ends. CDR3 nucleotides: TGTGCCAGCAGTCCCCCAATGAGCTCCTACGAGCAGTACTTC. Residues: CASSPPMSSYEQYF.

This chain links TRBV7-9 with TRBJ1-6; D gene unclear. The length of the CDR3 is 16 residues. With 0 bases removed from V and 10 bases from J, the gap between germline ends came to 16 bases. Germline CDR1 SEHNR, CDR2 FQNEAQ (reference sequence). The CDR3 is CASSLARRVKESPLHF. The CDR3 coding sequence is TGTGCCAGCAGCTTAGCGAGGAGGGTGAAGGAATCACCCCTCCACTTT.